These T cell receptor beta chains were read from a single sample in a study of blood T cell repertoires in COVID-19. Generated by immunoSEQ multiplex PCR, the TCRdb table keeps only in-frame clones and is missing some. The sample has 170,000 or so clones, around four fifths seen once. Sequencing was performed on peripheral blood. Receptor source: a woman in her sixties or seventies with acute or convalescent COVID-19. Each CDR3 is given with its conserved first and last residue. The D gene is left open where the match is weak. Size tells how often a clone was seen (once, few, many) or the class of an expanded clone, and some rows leave it out.

V	size	J	D	DNA	CDR3
TRBV6-5	.	TRBJ1-2	.	TGTGCCAGCAGTATTACGGGGGAACACTATGGCTACACCTTC	CASSITGEHYGYTF
TRBV27	.	TRBJ2-3	TRBD1	TGTGCCAGCAGTTTAAAACAGGGGACAGATACGCAGTATTTT	CASSLKQGTDTQYF
TRBV6-5	.	TRBJ2-3	TRBD1	TGTGCCAGCAACGGACAGGGCGCTAGCACAGATACGCAGTATTTT	CASNGQGASTDTQYF
TRBV5-1	.	TRBJ1-2	.	TGCGCCAGCACGGGTAACTATGGCTACACCTTC	CASTGNYGYTF
TRBV3-1/TRBV3-2	once	TRBJ2-4	TRBD1	TGTGCCAGCAGCCGAGGGGGACAGCTGGACTTC	CASSRGGQLDF
TRBV5-4	once	TRBJ2-7	TRBD1	TGTGCCAGCAGCTTTGGGGGACAGTTTCCCTACGAGCAGTACTTC	CASSFGGQFPYEQYF
TRBV29-1	few	TRBJ2-1	TRBD2	TGCAGCGTTGAAAAGAATCTAGCGGGGGGGCCGTACAATGAGCAGTTCTTC	CSVEKNLAGGPYNEQFF
TRBV4-2	.	TRBJ1-5	TRBD1	TGTGCCAGCAGCGAACAGGGGGGCAGCAATCAGCCCCAGCATTTT	CASSEQGGSNQPQHF
TRBV4-2	.	TRBJ2-3	TRBD1	TGTGCCAGCAGCCAGAAAATCATGGGGACAGGGCTGTCAGATACGCAGTATTTT	CASSQKIMGTGLSDTQYF
TRBV3-1/TRBV3-2	.	TRBJ2-6	.	TGTGCCAGCAGCCAAAGGCACAGCTCCTCTGGGGCCAACGTCCTGACTTTC	CASSQRHSSSGANVLTF
TRBV3-1/TRBV3-2	.	TRBJ2-3	.	TGTGCCAGCAGCCTACTAGACGGGAGTACGCAGTATTTT	CASSLLDGSTQYF
TRBV29-1	.	TRBJ1-1	.	TGCAGCGTTGACGTTTCGAAGGACAGCGCTCATGCTTTCTTT	CSVDVSKDSAHAFF
TRBV7-2	.	TRBJ2-5	.	TGTGCCAGCAGCTTAAGGCCCAGGGTAGGCCAGTACTTC	CASSLRPRVGQYF
TRBV19	once	TRBJ1-2	.	TGTGCCAGTAGTCCCAGGGCCACAGGGAACTATGGCTACACCTTC	CASSPRATGNYGYTF
TRBV5-4	.	TRBJ1-1	.	TGTGCCAGCAGCTTGGCCAGGAACACTGAAGCTTTCTTT	CASSLARNTEAFF
TRBV5-1	.	TRBJ2-1	TRBD1	TGCGCCAGCAGCATTACAGGGGGATACAATGAGCAGTTCTTC	CASSITGGYNEQFF
TRBV7-3	.	TRBJ2-3	.	TGTGCCAGCAGCTTAGGGCCAAAGGATACGCAGTATTTT	CASSLGPKDTQYF
TRBV11-2	.	TRBJ1-2	.	TGTGCCAGCAGCTTAGATGGAGGCAGTTTCAACTATGGCTACACCTTC	CASSLDGGSFNYGYTF
TRBV3-1/TRBV3-2	.	TRBJ1-2	.	TGTGCCAGCAGCCGACACGGGGCTAACTATGGCTACACCTTC	CASSRHGANYGYTF
TRBV12-5	.	TRBJ2-7	TRBD2	TGTGCTAGTGGCCCGGGACTAGGGCTCATTTACGAGCAGTACTTC	CASGPGLGLIYEQYF
TRBV9	.	TRBJ1-3	.	TGTGCCAGCAGCGACTCGGTTGGAAACACCATATATTTT	CASSDSVGNTIYF
TRBV18	.	TRBJ1-4	.	TGTGCCAGCTCACCACGAAGGTCCGGGGATGAAAAACTGTTTTTT	CASSPRRSGDEKLFF
TRBV4-1	.	TRBJ2-3	TRBD2	TGCGCCAGCAGCCAAGCTCTAGCGGGGGCTCCCACAGATACGCAGTATTTT	CASSQALAGAPTDTQYF
TRBV9	.	TRBJ1-3	.	TGTGCCAGCAGCGTACTACAGGAACCCACGAGAGGAAACACCATATATTTT	CASSVLQEPTRGNTIYF
TRBV5-5	.	TRBJ2-1	.	TGTGCCAGCAGCTTGGAGGTACTAGCCGTTTACAATGAGCAGTTCTTC	CASSLEVLAVYNEQFF
TRBV27	.	TRBJ1-2	.	TGTGCCTCCTCCAGTTCTCCACGCCCGGGGTATGGCTACACCTTC	CASSSSPRPGYGYTF
TRBV28	.	TRBJ1-3	TRBD1	TGTGCCTCCATCGGACAGGGGGAATTTTCTGGAAACACCATATATTTT	CASIGQGEFSGNTIYF
TRBV6-5	.	TRBJ1-2	.	TGTGCCAGCAGCTCTGACCGGGGTGGCTACACCTTC	CASSSDRGGYTF
TRBV3-1/TRBV3-2	once	TRBJ2-1	.	TGTGCCAGCAGCCGGGGCGAAAACTCCTACAATGAGCAGTTCTTC	CASSRGENSYNEQFF
TRBV4-2	.	TRBJ1-3	.	TGTGCCAGCAGCCAAGCACCGGGACTGGGGAACACCATATATTTT	CASSQAPGLGNTIYF
TRBV27	.	TRBJ1-4	.	TGTGCCAGCAGTTCGCGCTCACGGGAAAAACTGTTTTTT	CASSSRSREKLFF
TRBV11-3	.	TRBJ2-1	TRBD2	TGTGCCAGCAGCTTTAGCGGGGGGCCAGGGAATGAGCAGTTCTTC	CASSFSGGPGNEQFF
TRBV7-2	.	TRBJ2-2	TRBD2	TGTGCCAGCAGCCCAGCGGGGGGCCTGAACACCGGGGAGCTGTTTTTT	CASSPAGGLNTGELFF
TRBV7-2	.	TRBJ2-3	TRBD1	TGTGCCAGCAGCTTAGTAGGACAGGGCACAGATACGCAGTATTTT	CASSLVGQGTDTQYF
TRBV7-9	once	TRBJ2-3	TRBD2	TGTGCCAGCAGCTCGACTAGCGGTACATCCCCAGATACGCAGTATTTT	CASSSTSGTSPDTQYF
TRBV6-2/TRBV6-3	.	TRBJ1-4	.	TGTGCCAGCAGTTACGGGCAGTCTAATGAAAAACTGTTTTTT	CASSYGQSNEKLFF
TRBV5-5	.	TRBJ2-7	TRBD1	TGTGCCAGCAGCTCGACGGGAGGGACAGGGGGGCTTTACGAGCAGTACTTC	CASSSTGGTGGLYEQYF
TRBV7-9	.	TRBJ2-5	.	TGTGCCAGCAGCCGGGGGGAGACCCAGTACTTC	CASSRGETQYF
TRBV3-1/TRBV3-2	.	TRBJ2-7	.	TGTGCCAGCAGCCAAGTTTTGCAGGGTACCTACGAGCAGTACTTC	CASSQVLQGTYEQYF
TRBV5-1	.	TRBJ1-5	.	TGCGCCAGCGCGGAGGATAGCAATCAGCCCCAGCATTTT	CASAEDSNQPQHF
TRBV6-1	.	TRBJ1-5	.	TGTGCCAGCAGTGAAGGGGCAGGGTATTATCAGCCCCAGCATTTT	CASSEGAGYYQPQHF
TRBV18	.	TRBJ1-2	TRBD1	TGTGCCAGCTCACCCAACTTTGGGACAGCCATAATTGGATTATCCTATGGCTACACCTTC	CASSPNFGTAIIGLSYGYTF
TRBV6-5	few	TRBJ1-5	.	TGTGCCAGCGAGGCAGGGTTTGGCAATCAGCCCCAGCATTTT	CASEAGFGNQPQHF
TRBV7-9	.	TRBJ2-5	.	TGTGCCAGCAGCTCCCAATCGACTCCTAAAGAGACCCAGTACTTC	CASSSQSTPKETQYF
TRBV7-7	.	TRBJ2-7	.	TGTGCTAGCAGCCCGAGCCGGGGCTACGAGCAGTACTTC	CASSPSRGYEQYF
TRBV10-3	.	TRBJ2-7	.	TGTGCCATCAGTGATTACGCTGTGACAGGCCTTTACGAGCAGTACTTC	CAISDYAVTGLYEQYF
TRBV5-1	.	TRBJ2-5	TRBD2	TGCGCCAGCAGCTTGGGGGGAGGGGCGGCTCAAGAGACCCAGTACTTC	CASSLGGGAAQETQYF
TRBV10-3	.	TRBJ1-3	.	TGTGCCATCAGTGACCACAGGGCAAGCTCTGGAAACACCATATATTTT	CAISDHRASSGNTIYF
TRBV2	once	TRBJ1-1	.	TGTGCCAGCAGTGGGGGACTCAGGCGGAACACTGAAGCTTTCTTT	CASSGGLRRNTEAFF
TRBV19	.	TRBJ2-1	.	TGTGCCAGTAGTATCCCGGGCAATGAGCAGTTCTTC	CASSIPGNEQFF
TRBV18	once	TRBJ2-4	.	TGTGCCAGCTCACCCGGGACACTAGCCAAAAACATTCAGTACTTC	CASSPGTLAKNIQYF
TRBV7-2	once	TRBJ2-3	TRBD1	TGTGCCAGCAACTTTTACAGGGGGCTCAGTGATACGCAGTATTTT	CASNFYRGLSDTQYF
TRBV7-9	.	TRBJ2-3	.	TGTGCCAGCAGCTTAGATCACCAGGATACGCAGTATTTT	CASSLDHQDTQYF
TRBV11-2	.	TRBJ1-2	TRBD1	TGTGCCAGCGCGCGAAGGGGGCCGGATGGCTACACCTTC	CASARRGPDGYTF
TRBV7-6	.	TRBJ2-3	.	TGTGCCAGCAGCTTAGGTCTAGCCTACACAGATACGCAGTATTTT	CASSLGLAYTDTQYF
TRBV24-1	.	TRBJ2-3	TRBD1	TGTGCCACCAGTGATGACGACAGGGGCAACACAGATACGCAGTATTTT	CATSDDDRGNTDTQYF
TRBV10-3	few	TRBJ1-5	TRBD1	TGTGCCATCAGTGAGTCGAGGGGGCTTAGCAATCAGCCCCAGCATTTT	CAISESRGLSNQPQHF
TRBV7-9	.	TRBJ2-7	.	TGTGCCAGCAGCTCCGGTTCCGGCGGTCCCCTAGAGCAGTACTTC	CASSSGSGGPLEQYF